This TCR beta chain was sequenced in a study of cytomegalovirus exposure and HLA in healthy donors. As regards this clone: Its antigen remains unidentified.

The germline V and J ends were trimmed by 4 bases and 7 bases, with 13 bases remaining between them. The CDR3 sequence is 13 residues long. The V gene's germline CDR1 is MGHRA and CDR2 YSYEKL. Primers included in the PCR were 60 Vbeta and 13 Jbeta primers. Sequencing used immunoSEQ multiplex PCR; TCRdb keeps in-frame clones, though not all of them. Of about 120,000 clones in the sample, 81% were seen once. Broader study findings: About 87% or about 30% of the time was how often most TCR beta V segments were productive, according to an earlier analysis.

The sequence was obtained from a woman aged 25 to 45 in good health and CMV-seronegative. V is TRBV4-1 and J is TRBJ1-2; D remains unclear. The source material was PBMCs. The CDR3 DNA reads TGCGCCAGCAGCCCCCTAGTGCTCGGTGGCTACACCTTC. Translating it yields CASSPLVLGGYTF.